This T cell receptor (beta chain) was captured in a study of cytomegalovirus exposure and HLA in healthy donors. The PCR ran on 60 Vbeta and 13 Jbeta primers. Generated by immunoSEQ multiplex PCR, the TCRdb table keeps only in-frame clones and is missing some. The table records roughly 66,000 clones, roughly two thirds of them present only once. This clone was picked up a small number of times. V gave up 3 bases and J gave up 5 bases, with 12 bases separating them. Germline V gives CDR1 SGHDT, CDR2 YYEEEE. There are 14 residues in the CDR3. This receptor was identified in a woman aged 50 to 60 in good health and CMV-seronegative. The V and J genes are TRBV5-6 and TRBJ1-5; possible D gene TRBD1, 5 bases. Material: PBMCs. The CDR3 DNA reads as TGTGCCAGCAGCTCAGGGCCGGGGGATCAGCCCCAGCATTTT. This codes for CASSSGPGDQPQHF.